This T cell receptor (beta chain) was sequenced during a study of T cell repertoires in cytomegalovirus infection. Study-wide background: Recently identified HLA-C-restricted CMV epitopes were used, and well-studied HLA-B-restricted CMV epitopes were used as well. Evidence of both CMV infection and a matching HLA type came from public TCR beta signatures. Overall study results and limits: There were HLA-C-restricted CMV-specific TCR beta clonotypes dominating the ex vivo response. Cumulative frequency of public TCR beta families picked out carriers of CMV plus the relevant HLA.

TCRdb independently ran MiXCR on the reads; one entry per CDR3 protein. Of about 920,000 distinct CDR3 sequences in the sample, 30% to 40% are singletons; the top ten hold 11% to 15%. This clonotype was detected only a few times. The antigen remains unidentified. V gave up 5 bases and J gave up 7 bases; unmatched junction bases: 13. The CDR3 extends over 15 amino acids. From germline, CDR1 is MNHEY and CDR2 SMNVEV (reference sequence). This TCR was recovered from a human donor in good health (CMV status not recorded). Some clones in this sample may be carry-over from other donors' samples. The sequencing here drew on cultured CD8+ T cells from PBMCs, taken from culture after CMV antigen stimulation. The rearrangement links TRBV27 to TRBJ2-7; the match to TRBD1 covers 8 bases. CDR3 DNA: TGTGCCAGCAGTCACCACATGACAGGGGAGAGGGAGCAGTACTTC. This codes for CASSHHMTGEREQYF.